Presented here are 11 T cell receptor beta chains from one specimen sequenced in a study of graft-versus-host responses after intestinal transplantation. The table came from immunoSEQ multiplex PCR; TCRdb's copy has only in-frame clones and leaves some out. The sample has 35,000 to 45,000 clones; 90% to 95% are singletons. Source: PBMCs, taken 524 days after transplant. The receptors derive from a human patient who received an intestinal transplant, so some T cells may come from the graft donor.

The chain joins TRBV6-5 to TRBJ2-7; D remains ambiguous. The length of the CDR3 is 14 residues. Deletions cut 0 bases from V and 5 bases from J, with 11 bases between. Germline values: CDR1 MNHEY, CDR2 SVGAGI. In DNA form, the CDR3 reads TGTGCCAGCAGTTACTCGAGAGGTATCGACGAGCAGTACTTC. Translation gives CASSYSRGIDEQYF.

In regard to this clone: At one boundary the junction diverges from the germline segment, which might be a read error. The chain joins TRBV7-7 to TRBJ2-5, with 11 bases that match TRBD1. Germline V CDR1 and CDR2: SSHAT, FNYEAQ (reference sequence). The CDR3 spans 16 residues. CDR3 sequence reads: CASSLLDRGLGETQYF. Here the CDR3 DNA reads TGTGCTAGCAGCCTATTGGACAGGGGGCTGGGGGAGACCCAGTACTTC.

This clone has just a few counts. This chain links TRBV27 with TRBJ1-5; 10 nucleotides match TRBD1. Unmatched junction bases numbered 5, after V lost 6 bases and J lost 6 bases. CDR1 MNHEY and CDR2 SMNVEV come from the germline V gene (reference sequence). This CDR3 has 14 residues. CDR3 loop: CASRRQGASQPQHF. CDR3 DNA: TGTGCCAGCAGGCGACAGGGGGCGAGTCAGCCCCAGCATTTT.

This chain joins TRBV7-2 and TRBJ1-1; tentative D call: TRBD1 (5 bases). Germline V gives CDR1 SGHTA, CDR2 FQGNSA. Trimming cost V 4 bases and J 3 bases, with 9 bases left between them. The length of the CDR3 is 13 residues. CDR3 bases: TGTGCCAGCAGCTCAGGGATCGACACTGAAGCTTTCTTT. Protein product: CASSSGIDTEAFF.

The V gene is TRBV6-5, the J gene TRBJ2-7, with D possibly being TRBD2 (6 bases). V lost 2 bases and J lost 6, with 14 bases in between. This CDR3 has 14 residues. The germline V gene encodes CDR1 MNHEY and CDR2 SVGAGI. The CDR3 reads CASSYGGLSGEQYF. The CDR3 DNA sequence: TGTGCCAGCAGTTACGGAGGGTTATCCGGCGAGCAGTACTTC.

The V gene is TRBV6-6, the J gene TRBJ1-4; D is possibly TRBD1 (5 bases). The germline V and J ends were trimmed by 4 bases and 0 bases, with 12 bases remaining between them. Germline V gene lookup returns CDR1 MNHNY and CDR2 SVGAGI (reference sequence). CDR3 length equals 16 residues. CDR3 amino acids: CASSFLTGATNEKLFF. DNA of the CDR3: TGTGCCAGCAGTTTTCTCACAGGCGCAACTAATGAAAAACTGTTTTTT.

In its sample, this clone was seen a few times. V gene TRBV7-3 combines with J gene TRBJ1-1, with 8 bases fitting TRBD1. The V segment lost 7 bases and the J segment 2 bases; nucleotides outside the gene matches: 9. The germline V gene encodes CDR1 SGHTA and CDR2 FQGTGA. The CDR3 length is 15 residues. The CDR3 bases are TGTGCCAGCAAGTTGACAGGGGCCCGAAACACTGAAGCTTTCTTT. Protein sequence: CASKLTGARNTEAFF.

CDR3 loop: CASSPNGETQYF. CDR3 coding DNA: TGTGCCAGCTCACCAAACGGAGAGACCCAGTACTTC. This chain uses TRBV18 with TRBJ2-5, with D unresolved. CDR1 is KGHSH, CDR2 LQKENI, per germline. V lost 2 bases, J lost 4 bases, and 5 bases lay in between. The CDR3 loop spans 12 amino acids.

The V gene is TRBV5-4, the J gene TRBJ2-5; D is unclear. CDR1 SGHNT and CDR2 YYREEE come from the germline V gene (reference sequence). The V gene lost 0 bases and the J gene lost 1 base, with 7 bases spanning the gap. The CDR3 covers 14 residues. CDR3 protein: CASSLARSQETQYF. DNA for the CDR3: TGTGCCAGCAGCTTGGCTCGCAGCCAAGAGACCCAGTACTTC.

This clone appeared a few times. This sequence joins TRBV25-1 and TRBJ2-5; the D gene is possibly TRBD1 (6 bases). The CDR3 contains 14 residues. CDR1 and CDR2 from the germline V gene are MGHDK and SYGVNS. The ends were cut back, 0 bases at V and 6 bases at J, with 11 bases in the middle. In nucleotides, the CDR3 is TGTGCCAGCAGTGAATATACAGGGTTAAAGACCCAGTACTTC. It encodes CASSEYTGLKTQYF.

V is TRBV6-6 and J is TRBJ2-7; a weak D match, TRBD1 (5 bases). Per germline, CDR1 MNHNY and CDR2 SVGAGI (reference sequence). V was shortened by 5 bases and J by 6 bases, with 17 bases between the two germline ends. The CDR3 is 14 residues long. The CDR3 spells CASSELPDIGEQYF. The CDR3 DNA is TGTGCCAGCAGTGAGCTACCGGACATCGGCGAGCAGTACTTC.